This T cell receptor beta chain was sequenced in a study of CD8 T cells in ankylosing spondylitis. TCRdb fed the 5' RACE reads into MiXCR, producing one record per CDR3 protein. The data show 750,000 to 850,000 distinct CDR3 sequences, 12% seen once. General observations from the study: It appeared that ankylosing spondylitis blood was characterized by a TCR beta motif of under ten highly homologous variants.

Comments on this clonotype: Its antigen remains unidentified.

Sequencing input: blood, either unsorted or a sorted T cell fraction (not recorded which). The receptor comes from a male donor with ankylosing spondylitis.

The CDR3 spells CASSPLQGPDYGYTF. The DNA of the CDR3 is TGTGCCAGCTCACCACTACAGGGACCCGACTATGGCTACACCTTC. The V gene is TRBV18, the J gene TRBJ1-2, with D perhaps matching TRBD1 (6 bases). The V gene's germline CDR1 is KGHSH and CDR2 LQKENI. The CDR3 runs 15 residues. Trimming cost V 1 base and J 3 bases, with 12 bases left between them.